These 27 T cell receptor beta chains came from one sample sequenced in a study of T cell repertoires in cytomegalovirus infection. One entry per CDR3 protein results from TCRdb running MiXCR on the reads. Among over 450,000 distinct CDR3 sequences, about 11% were seen once, and the ten largest hold 9.5% to 13%. Material: PBMCs. The origin of the receptors is a human donor in good health (CMV status not recorded). Some clones in this sample may be carry-over from other donors' samples.

This clonotype was seen repeatedly, ten times or more. The chain has TRBV28 and TRBJ1-4; tentatively, D is TRBD1 (6 bases). Germline CDR1 MDHEN, CDR2 SYDVKM. The CDR3 is made up of 15 amino acids. V was cut by 3 bases and J by 7 bases, with 15 bases left in between. The CDR3 spells CASSFYQGRGEKLFF. CDR3 coding DNA: TGTGCCAGCAGTTTTTACCAGGGGCGGGGTGAAAAACTGTTTTTT.

There are many counts of this clonotype. The chain uses TRBV5-1 and TRBJ2-5; D is ambiguous. Trimming left V 7 bases short and J 3 bases short, with 13 bases between. The CDR3 has 13 residues. Germline CDR1 and CDR2: SGHRS and YFSETQ. In DNA form, the CDR3 reads TGCGCCAGCCTTGGGGTCAACGAAGAGACCCAGTACTTC. It specifies CASLGVNEETQYF.

This clonotype was recorded a few times. The rearrangement links TRBV3-1 to TRBJ2-3; the D is unclear. Germline CDR1 and CDR2: LGHDT and YNNKEL (reference sequence). V was shortened by 0 bases and J by 6 bases, with 10 bases between the two germline ends. The CDR3 runs 14 residues. CDR3 region: CASSQDPSVDTQYF. The CDR3 DNA is TGTGCCAGCAGCCAAGATCCGAGCGTGGATACGCAGTATTTT.

The chain employs TRBV7-6 and TRBJ2-3; unclear D gene. The germline V gene encodes CDR1 SGHVS and CDR2 FNYEAQ. This CDR3 has 14 residues. V lost 5 bases and J lost 1, with 10 bases in between. The CDR3 loop reads CASSPLLRTDTQYF. CDR3 sequence (DNA): TGTGCCAGCAGCCCTCTTCTCCGCACAGATACGCAGTATTTT.

This clonotype was seen repeatedly, ten times or more. The chain uses TRBV11-2 and TRBJ2-7, with 11 nucleotides matching TRBD2. The CDR3 is made up of 14 amino acids. The germline gives CDR1 SGHAT, CDR2 FQNNGV. Trimming took 8 bases from V and 2 from J; bases not matched to a gene: 5. The CDR3 bases are TGTGCCAGCCGCCGACTAGCGGGACCCTACGAGCAGTACTTC. This translates into CASRRLAGPYEQYF.

CDR3 nucleotide sequence: TGTGCCAGCAGTCCCACCGGGACAGGGGATGGGCAGCCCCAGCATTTT. It yields the protein CASSPTGTGDGQPQHF. This chain uses TRBV3-1 with TRBJ1-5, with 10 positions matching TRBD1. In germline, CDR1 is LGHDT, CDR2 YNNKEL (reference sequence). The CDR3 covers 16 residues. V lost 6 bases, J lost 7 bases, and 12 bases stayed unmatched.

This clonotype has a count of ten or more. This chain uses TRBV6-1 with TRBJ1-2; unclear D gene. Trimming removed 2 bases from V and 7 bases from J, with 11 bases in between. The CDR3 loop spans 13 amino acids. The V gene's germline CDR1 is MNHNS and CDR2 SASEGT. The CDR3 bases are TGTGCCAGCAGTGAAAGTAGTACCGGTGGCTACACCTTC. It is translated as CASSESSTGGYTF.

A word on this clonotype: The junction departs from the called germline gene at one end, perhaps through a read error. This chain joins TRBV28 and TRBJ1-1; the match to TRBD1 covers 7 bases. The CDR3 is 17 amino acids. Per germline, CDR1 MDHEN and CDR2 SYDVKM. This CDR3 reads CAISLGIAGTVNTEAFF. CDR3 DNA sequence: TGTGCCATCAGTTTAGGGATCGCCGGGACAGTGAACACTGAAGCTTTCTTT.

This clonotype was seen ten or more times. The V gene is TRBV11-2, the J gene TRBJ2-7; TRBD2 agrees at 9 bases. The V and J ends lost 6 bases and 7 bases, in that order; junction bases with no gene match: 10. The CDR3 totals 14 residues. Per germline, CDR1 SGHAT and CDR2 FQNNGV. CDR3 nucleotides: TGTGCCAGCAGGAAAGCGGGAGGCCCCCTAGAGCAGTACTTC. Amino acids: CASRKAGGPLEQYF.

The sample holds many counts of this clonotype. This chain joins TRBV24-1 and TRBJ2-1, with 8 bases aligning to TRBD1. CDR1 is KGHDR and CDR2 is SFDVKD in the germline V gene. V gave up 5 bases and J gave up 9 bases; unmatched junction bases: 11. The CDR3 covers 15 residues. The CDR3 nucleotides read TGTGCCACCAGTGTACTGAGGACAGGGCGCACTGAGCAGTTCTTC. It is translated as CATSVLRTGRTEQFF.

Many counts were recorded for this clonotype. This rearrangement joins TRBV6-1 to TRBJ1-2, with 8 bases aligning to TRBD1. The germline V gene has CDR1 MNHNS and CDR2 SASEGT. The CDR3 extends over 13 amino acids. Germline trimming cut 6 bases from V and 5 bases from J; bases unmatched to any gene: 5. For the CDR3, the DNA is TGTGCCAGCAGGCCGACAGGGGAATATGGCTACACCTTC. Protein product: CASRPTGEYGYTF.

The table lists this clonotype with many counts. The chain couples TRBV7-9 to TRBJ2-7; 8 bases align to TRBD2. Germline V gene sequence: CDR1 SEHNR, CDR2 FQNEAQ (reference sequence). The CDR3 loop spans 13 amino acids. After removal of 3 bases from V and 5 bases from J, the junction contained 3 bases not matched to a gene. The CDR3, as DNA: TGTGCCAGCAGCTTCGGGGGGGTGAACGAGCAGTACTTC. Protein sequence: CASSFGGVNEQYF.

This clonotype was seen ten or more times. This chain connects TRBV11-1 to TRBJ2-3, with TRBD2 as a possible D gene (5 bases). V was pared by 6 bases and J by 2 bases, with 15 bases between. CDR3 length: 15 amino acids. Germline-derived CDR1 and CDR2 are SGHAT and FQDESV (reference sequence). The DNA of the CDR3 is TGTGCCAGCAGGCCGGGGAGCGCTAACACAGATACGCAGTATTTT. Its translation is CASRPGSANTDTQYF.

This clonotype was seen at least ten times. V usage is TRBV11-3 and J usage is TRBJ2-1; TRBD1 might be the D (5 bases). The germline CDR1 and CDR2 sequences are SGHNT and YENEEA. This CDR3 has 15 residues. Trimming left V 2 bases short and J 2 bases short, with 10 bases between. The CDR3 spells CASSLSQEPYNEQFF. The CDR3 nucleotides read TGTGCCAGCAGCTTATCACAGGAGCCCTACAATGAGCAGTTCTTC.

This clonotype was observed many times. The chain employs TRBV11-2 and TRBJ1-1; no clear D. The CDR3 length is 13 residues. Germline V gene sequence: CDR1 SGHAT, CDR2 FQNNGV. V was pared by 4 bases and J by 4 bases, with 10 bases between. The CDR3 nucleotides read TGTGCCAGCAGCTCAGCCACAAGCACTGAAGCTTTCTTT. Protein: CASSSATSTEAFF.

This clonotype was detected many times. The chain carries TRBV19 and TRBJ2-2; a weak D match, TRBD1 (5 bases). The germline V and J ends were trimmed by 6 bases and 2 bases, with 22 bases remaining between them. The CDR3 consists of 18 residues. The V gene's germline CDR1 is LNHDA and CDR2 SQIVND (reference sequence). DNA for the CDR3: TGTGCCAGTAGGGAAATATGGGAAGGGGCAACCAACACCGGGGAGCTGTTTTTT. It is translated as CASREIWEGATNTGELFF.

The chain combines TRBV6-2 or TRBV6-3 with TRBJ2-3; D is unclear. Per the germline V gene, CDR1 is MNHEY and CDR2 is SVGEGT. Trimming removed 0 bases from V and 5 bases from J, with 6 bases in between. The CDR3 is 13 residues long. The CDR3 sequence: CASSYSEGDTQYF. In DNA, the CDR3 is TGTGCCAGCAGTTACTCCGAAGGAGATACGCAGTATTTT.

This clonotype was seen a few times. The gene calls are TRBV2 and TRBJ2-7, with 7 nucleotides matching TRBD1. The CDR3 consists of 12 residues. CDR1 is SNHLY and CDR2 is FYNNEI in the germline V gene. The trim removed 10 bases at V and 5 bases at J, leaving 8 bases unmatched. The CDR3 here is CAIHRGPDEQYF. The CDR3 nucleotides read TGTGCCATCCACAGGGGACCCGACGAGCAGTACTTC. The full variable domain, completed using reference TRBV2 and TRBJ2-7, is EPEVTQTPSHQVTQMGQEVILRCVPISNHLYFYWYRQILGQKVEFLVSFYNNEISEKSEIFDDQFSVERPDGSNFTLKIRSTKLEDSAMYFCAIHRGPDEQYFGPGTRLTVT.

This clonotype was seen ten or more times. The chain couples TRBV10-3 to TRBJ2-2; TRBD1 is a possible D gene (5 bases). The CDR3 runs to 16 residues. V was pared by 0 bases and J by 4 bases, with 12 bases between. Germline V CDR1 and CDR2: ENHRY, SYGVKD. CDR3 protein: CAISESGQGATGELFF. Here the CDR3 DNA reads TGTGCCATCAGTGAGTCGGGGCAGGGCGCCACCGGGGAGCTGTTTTTT.

This clonotype was found a few times. The chain has TRBV24-1 and TRBJ2-3, with D perhaps TRBD2 (6 bases). V lost 3 bases and J lost 2, with 8 bases in between. Germline V gene lookup returns CDR1 KGHDR and CDR2 SFDVKD. The CDR3 covers 14 residues. The CDR3, as DNA: TGTGCCACCAGTGATCGGGACTCCACAGATACGCAGTATTTT. This sequence encodes CATSDRDSTDTQYF.

This clonotype was seen repeatedly, ten times or more. V usage is TRBV6-1 and J usage is TRBJ2-1, with no clear D. The CDR3 runs to 14 residues. The germline V gene encodes CDR1 MNHNS and CDR2 SASEGT. V was cut by 1 base and J by 4 bases, with 8 bases left in between. The CDR3, as DNA: TGTGCCAGCAGTGAAGTAATGCCTTACAATGAGCAGTTCTTC. Translation: CASSEVMPYNEQFF.

In this sample, this clonotype turned up many times. This CDR3 reads CASSPQDREAFF. The CDR3 bases are TGTGCCAGCAGTCCCCAGGACAGGGAAGCTTTCTTT. This chain links TRBV12-3 or TRBV12-4 with TRBJ1-1, with 7 bases fitting TRBD1. This CDR3 has 12 residues. Trimming took 5 bases from V and 8 from J; bases not matched to a gene: 5.

This clonotype was counted many times. This rearrangement joins TRBV7-3 to TRBJ2-1, with TRBD2 matching 9 bases. After removal of 5 bases from V and 7 bases from J, the junction contained 9 bases not matched to a gene. This CDR3 has 15 residues. The germline V gene has CDR1 SGHTA and CDR2 FQGTGA. The CDR3, as DNA: TGTGCCAGCAGCATCGGAGCGGGAGGTACAAATGAGCAGTTCTTC. Translating gives CASSIGAGGTNEQFF.

This clonotype was seen more than once but under ten times. This chain connects TRBV7-9 to TRBJ2-2; 7 bases are shared with TRBD1. The trim removed 5 bases at V and 0 bases at J, leaving 3 bases unmatched. The germline CDR1 and CDR2 sequences are SEHNR and FQNEAQ (reference sequence). The CDR3 is made up of 15 amino acids. Written as DNA, the CDR3 is TGTGCCAGCAGCATGGGACAGTCGAACACCGGGGAGCTGTTTTTT. It codes for CASSMGQSNTGELFF.

This clonotype was seen many times. V is TRBV24-1 and J is TRBJ2-3; TRBD2 might be the D (5 bases). Germline V lookup: CDR1 KGHDR, CDR2 SFDVKD. This CDR3 has 14 amino acids. V gave up 8 bases and J gave up 4 bases, with 15 bases separating them. The CDR3 is CATTPSGSADTQYF. The CDR3, as DNA: TGTGCCACCACCCCGAGCGGCTCGGCAGATACGCAGTATTTT.

This clonotype was seen repeatedly, ten times or more. The chain is built from TRBV6-1 and TRBJ1-5; no reliable D call. V dropped 3 bases and J dropped 7 bases, with 16 bases sitting between them. Germline V gene data show CDR1 as MNHNS and CDR2 as SASEGT. The CDR3 spans 15 residues. The CDR3 region has the DNA TGTGCCAGCAGTGACAATGGGCCCTTCGAACAGCCCCAGCATTTT. Residues: CASSDNGPFEQPQHF.

This clonotype was counted ten times or more. This chain uses TRBV2 with TRBJ2-3; 13 bases agree with TRBD2. This CDR3 region has 19 residues. Trimming removed 3 bases from V and 2 bases from J; junction bases left unmatched: 11. CDR1 is SNHLY, CDR2 FYNNEI, per germline. CDR3 DNA sequence: TGTGCCAGCAGTGATCCTCCCGTAGGACTAGCGGGGGTCACAGATACGCAGTATTTT. Translation: CASSDPPVGLAGVTDTQYF.